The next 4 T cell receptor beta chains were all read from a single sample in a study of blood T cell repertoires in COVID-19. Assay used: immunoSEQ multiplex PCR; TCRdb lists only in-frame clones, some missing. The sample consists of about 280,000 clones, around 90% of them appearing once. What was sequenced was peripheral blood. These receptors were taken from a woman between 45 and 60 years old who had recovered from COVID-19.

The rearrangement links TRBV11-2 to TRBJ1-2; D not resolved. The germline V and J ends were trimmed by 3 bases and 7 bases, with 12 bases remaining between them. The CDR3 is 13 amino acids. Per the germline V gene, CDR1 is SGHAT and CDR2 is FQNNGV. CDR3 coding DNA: TGTGCCAGCAGCTTCGAGGTGGCCTTTGGCTACACCTTC. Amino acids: CASSFEVAFGYTF.

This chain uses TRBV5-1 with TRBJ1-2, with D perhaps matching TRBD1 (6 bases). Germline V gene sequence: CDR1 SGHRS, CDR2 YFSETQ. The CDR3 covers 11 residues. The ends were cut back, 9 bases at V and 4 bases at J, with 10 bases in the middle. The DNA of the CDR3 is TGCGCCACCGACAGGAGCTATGGCTACACCTTC. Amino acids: CATDRSYGYTF.

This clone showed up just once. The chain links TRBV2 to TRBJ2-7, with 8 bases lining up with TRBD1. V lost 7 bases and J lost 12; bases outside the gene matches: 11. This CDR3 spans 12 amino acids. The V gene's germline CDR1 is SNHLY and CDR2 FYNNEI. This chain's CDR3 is CASTPQGAFWYF. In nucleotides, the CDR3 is TGTGCCAGCACCCCCCAGGGGGCCTTTTGGTACTTC.

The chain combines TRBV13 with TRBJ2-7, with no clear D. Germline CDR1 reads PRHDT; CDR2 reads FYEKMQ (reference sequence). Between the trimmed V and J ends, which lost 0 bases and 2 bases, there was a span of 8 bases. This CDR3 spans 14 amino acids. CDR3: CASSLGLVPYEQYF. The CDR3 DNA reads TGTGCCAGCAGCTTAGGGCTAGTTCCCTACGAGCAGTACTTC.